These T cell receptor beta chains were read from a single sample in a study of blood T cell repertoires in COVID-19. TCRdb's table, derived via immunoSEQ multiplex PCR, lists solely in-frame clones and lacks some. The sample carries 150,000 to 200,000 clones, approximately 82% recorded once. Sequences were obtained from peripheral blood. These receptors came from a human donor with acute or convalescent COVID-19. The donor label of this sample is uncertain. Each CDR3 is given with its conserved first and last residue. Fields, in order: J gene, D gene, clone size, V gene, CDR3 DNA, CDR3 protein. The D gene is left open where the match is weak. Clone size is given for some rows only: seen once, a few or many times, or a class if the clone is expanded.

J gene: TRBJ2-2
D gene: TRBD1
clone size: -
V gene: TRBV3-1/TRBV3-2
CDR3 DNA: TGTGCCAGCAGCCATATTTGGACAGGTAACACCGGGGAGCTGTTTTTT
CDR3 protein: CASSHIWTGNTGELFF

J gene: TRBJ2-5
D gene: TRBD2
clone size: -
V gene: TRBV24-1
CDR3 DNA: TGTGCCACCAGTGATGGGGGACTAGCGGGGCTAGAGACCCAGTACTTC
CDR3 protein: CATSDGGLAGLETQYF

J gene: TRBJ1-1
D gene: -
clone size: -
V gene: TRBV9
CDR3 DNA: TGTGCCAGCAGCGCCCAGGGCGGCATGAACACTGAAGCTTTCTTT
CDR3 protein: CASSAQGGMNTEAFF

J gene: TRBJ1-6
D gene: -
clone size: -
V gene: TRBV15
CDR3 DNA: TGTGCCACCAGCAGGGATCTCAGCGAACCCCTCCACTTT
CDR3 protein: CATSRDLSEPLHF

J gene: TRBJ1-1
D gene: TRBD1
clone size: -
V gene: TRBV5-1
CDR3 DNA: TGCGCCAGCAGCCAAGGGACAGGGAAGGCTGAAGCTTTCTTT
CDR3 protein: CASSQGTGKAEAFF

J gene: TRBJ2-5
D gene: TRBD2
clone size: -
V gene: TRBV4-1
CDR3 DNA: TGCGCCAGCAGCCAAGCGGGGGGACTAGCGGTTCAAGAGACCCAGTACTTC
CDR3 protein: CASSQAGGLAVQETQYF

J gene: TRBJ1-1
D gene: -
clone size: -
V gene: TRBV30
CDR3 DNA: TGTGCCTGGAAGGGAGGACTCCAACTAAAACTAAACACTGAAGCTTTCTTT
CDR3 protein: CAWKGGLQLKLNTEAFF

J gene: TRBJ2-1
D gene: -
clone size: once
V gene: TRBV4-3
CDR3 DNA: TGCGCCAGCAGCCAAGACCCTAGTAATAGGAACAATGAGCAGTTCTTC
CDR3 protein: CASSQDPSNRNNEQFF

J gene: TRBJ1-5
D gene: -
clone size: once
V gene: TRBV18
CDR3 DNA: TGTGCCAGCTCACTGGGTACGGCGGGTCAGCCCCAGCATTTT
CDR3 protein: CASSLGTAGQPQHF

J gene: TRBJ2-2
D gene: TRBD2
clone size: -
V gene: TRBV30
CDR3 DNA: TGTGCCTGGAGTACGCGGGAGGGCCTCACCGGGGAGCTGTTTTTT
CDR3 protein: CAWSTREGLTGELFF

J gene: TRBJ2-7
D gene: -
clone size: -
V gene: TRBV10-3
CDR3 DNA: TGTGCCGCCGTGGGGCGTTCGGGCGAGCAGTACTTC
CDR3 protein: CAAVGRSGEQYF

J gene: TRBJ2-1
D gene: TRBD1
clone size: many
V gene: TRBV7-3
CDR3 DNA: TGTGCCAGCAGCTTATCGGGGACAGGGGACCATGAGCAGTTCTTC
CDR3 protein: CASSLSGTGDHEQFF

J gene: TRBJ1-1
D gene: -
clone size: -
V gene: TRBV7-2
CDR3 DNA: TGTGCCAGCAGCTTAGCGGGGGGGGGCCCTCGAGCTTTCTTT
CDR3 protein: CASSLAGGGPRAFF

J gene: TRBJ1-1
D gene: -
clone size: -
V gene: TRBV4-1
CDR3 DNA: TGCGCCAGCAGCCTCCTGAGGAACACTGAAGCTTTCTTT
CDR3 protein: CASSLLRNTEAFF

J gene: TRBJ2-5
D gene: TRBD1
clone size: -
V gene: TRBV7-7
CDR3 DNA: TGTGCCAGCAGCCCAATGGGACAGGCCGCGGAGACCCAGTACTTC
CDR3 protein: CASSPMGQAAETQYF

J gene: TRBJ2-2
D gene: TRBD1
clone size: -
V gene: TRBV6-4
CDR3 DNA: TGTGCCAGCAGTCCAGGACAGGGGGCGCGGGAGCTGTTTTTT
CDR3 protein: CASSPGQGARELFF

J gene: TRBJ2-3
D gene: -
clone size: -
V gene: TRBV7-8
CDR3 DNA: TGTGCCAGCAGCCCGACATCAGATACGCAGTATTTT
CDR3 protein: CASSPTSDTQYF

J gene: TRBJ2-5
D gene: TRBD2
clone size: -
V gene: TRBV29-1
CDR3 DNA: TGCAGCGTTGAGGTAGCGGGAGGGTGGGAGACCCAGTACTTC
CDR3 protein: CSVEVAGGWETQYF

J gene: TRBJ2-5
D gene: -
clone size: -
V gene: TRBV2
CDR3 DNA: TGTGCCAGCAACGCGGGGTCCAAGACCCAGTACTTC
CDR3 protein: CASNAGSKTQYF

J gene: TRBJ2-7
D gene: TRBD1
clone size: -
V gene: TRBV11-3
CDR3 DNA: TGTGCCAGCAGCCCGAGTGGGACAGGGGAGCTACGCGAGCAGTACTTC
CDR3 protein: CASSPSGTGELREQYF

J gene: TRBJ2-7
D gene: TRBD1
clone size: -
V gene: TRBV28
CDR3 DNA: TGTGCCAGCAGTTCAGGGGGCGCTTCCTACGAGCAGTACTTC
CDR3 protein: CASSSGGASYEQYF

J gene: TRBJ2-7
D gene: -
clone size: -
V gene: TRBV6-5
CDR3 DNA: TGTGCCAGCAAGACGAGACGGGCCTACGAGCAGTACTTC
CDR3 protein: CASKTRRAYEQYF

J gene: TRBJ1-2
D gene: -
clone size: -
V gene: TRBV6-5
CDR3 DNA: TGTGCCAGCAGTTACTCAGCCCTCTATGGCTACACCTTC
CDR3 protein: CASSYSALYGYTF

J gene: TRBJ1-2
D gene: TRBD1
clone size: -
V gene: TRBV6-5
CDR3 DNA: TGTGCCAGCAGTTCCCCTGGGGACAGGGACTATGGCTACACCTTC
CDR3 protein: CASSSPGDRDYGYTF

J gene: TRBJ2-1
D gene: TRBD1
clone size: -
V gene: TRBV9
CDR3 DNA: TGTGCCAGCAGCCCCCGGACAGGGGGTAACAATGAGCAGTTCTTC
CDR3 protein: CASSPRTGGNNEQFF

J gene: TRBJ2-7
D gene: TRBD1
clone size: -
V gene: TRBV7-3
CDR3 DNA: TGTGCCAGCAGCTTAGCAGGGGGCAAAGGTCACGAGCAGTACTTC
CDR3 protein: CASSLAGGKGHEQYF

J gene: TRBJ1-2
D gene: -
clone size: -
V gene: TRBV7-6
CDR3 DNA: TGTGCCAGCAGCGTCCAGGGCGCGGACTATGGCTACACCTTC
CDR3 protein: CASSVQGADYGYTF

J gene: TRBJ1-2
D gene: -
clone size: -
V gene: TRBV2
CDR3 DNA: TGTGCCAGCAGGGGAGCTAACTATGGCTACACCTTC
CDR3 protein: CASRGANYGYTF

J gene: TRBJ2-7
D gene: -
clone size: -
V gene: TRBV27
CDR3 DNA: TGTGCCAGCAGTTCTGGGGACACCAACTCCTACGAGCAGTACTTC
CDR3 protein: CASSSGDTNSYEQYF

J gene: TRBJ2-4
D gene: -
clone size: -
V gene: TRBV27
CDR3 DNA: TGTGCCAGCAGTCCGGGGGGACAGGTTAACATTCAGTACTTC
CDR3 protein: CASSPGGQVNIQYF

J gene: TRBJ2-5
D gene: TRBD2
clone size: -
V gene: TRBV5-1
CDR3 DNA: TGCGCCAGCAGCTTGATGGCGGGAGGGATAGGAGAGACCCAGTACTTC
CDR3 protein: CASSLMAGGIGETQYF

J gene: TRBJ2-1
D gene: -
clone size: -
V gene: TRBV6-1
CDR3 DNA: TGTGCCAGCAGTGAAAGTTTGGTGGCTCCCCAGTTCTTC
CDR3 protein: CASSESLVAPQFF

J gene: TRBJ2-5
D gene: TRBD2
clone size: -
V gene: TRBV28
CDR3 DNA: TGTGCCAGCAGTTCTACCGGGGGGGGCTTTGCTATCCAGTACTTC
CDR3 protein: CASSSTGGGFAIQYF

J gene: TRBJ1-4
D gene: TRBD1
clone size: -
V gene: TRBV29-1
CDR3 DNA: TGCAGCGTTGAAGACCCAACAGGGGCGAGGGAAAAACTGTTTTTT
CDR3 protein: CSVEDPTGAREKLFF

J gene: TRBJ2-1
D gene: TRBD2
clone size: -
V gene: TRBV5-1
CDR3 DNA: TGCGCCAGCAGCACCAGACTAGCGGGAGACTACAATGAGCAGTTCTTC
CDR3 protein: CASSTRLAGDYNEQFF

J gene: TRBJ1-4
D gene: -
clone size: -
V gene: TRBV6-5
CDR3 DNA: TGTGCCAGCAGTTACTCGTACTTGAATGAAAAACTGTTTTTT
CDR3 protein: CASSYSYLNEKLFF

J gene: TRBJ2-1
D gene: TRBD2
clone size: -
V gene: TRBV9
CDR3 DNA: TGTGCCAGCAGCCCGCGGGAGTTCGTCTACAATGAGCAGTTCTTC
CDR3 protein: CASSPREFVYNEQFF

J gene: TRBJ2-2
D gene: TRBD1
clone size: once
V gene: TRBV30
CDR3 DNA: TGTGCCTGGAGTAGGACAGGTTTCACCGGGGAGCTGTTTTTT
CDR3 protein: CAWSRTGFTGELFF

J gene: TRBJ2-2
D gene: -
clone size: -
V gene: TRBV7-3
CDR3 DNA: TGTGCCAGCAGCTTACCGGTCCCCGGGGAGCTGTTTTTT
CDR3 protein: CASSLPVPGELFF

J gene: TRBJ1-5
D gene: TRBD1
clone size: once
V gene: TRBV30
CDR3 DNA: TGTGCCTGGAGTGTGGACAGGGGGCATTTGCCCCAGCATTTT
CDR3 protein: CAWSVDRGHLPQHF

J gene: TRBJ2-2
D gene: -
clone size: few
V gene: TRBV7-2
CDR3 DNA: TGTGCCAGCAGGGGGACTGGTACCGGGGAGCTGTTTTTT
CDR3 protein: CASRGTGTGELFF

J gene: TRBJ1-5
D gene: TRBD1
clone size: -
V gene: TRBV29-1
CDR3 DNA: TGCAGCGTTGAACGAGGGGGGACAGGGGTGAATCAGCCCCAGCATTTT
CDR3 protein: CSVERGGTGVNQPQHF

J gene: TRBJ1-3
D gene: -
clone size: -
V gene: TRBV7-9
CDR3 DNA: TGTGCCAGCAGCCCACGGACAGCCTCCTTCTCTGGAAACACCATATATTTT
CDR3 protein: CASSPRTASFSGNTIYF

J gene: TRBJ2-1
D gene: -
clone size: -
V gene: TRBV24-1
CDR3 DNA: TGTGCCACCAGTGGTGACATCTCCCTTGGTACGAATGAGCAGTTCTTC
CDR3 protein: CATSGDISLGTNEQFF

J gene: TRBJ1-1
D gene: TRBD1
clone size: -
V gene: TRBV27
CDR3 DNA: TGTGCCAGCAGACGACAGGGGTCCACTGAAGCTTTCTTT
CDR3 protein: CASRRQGSTEAFF

J gene: TRBJ2-2
D gene: -
clone size: -
V gene: TRBV2
CDR3 DNA: TGTGCCAGCACCCGAATCTCTCCAGGGGCCGGCGGGGAGCTGTTTTTT
CDR3 protein: CASTRISPGAGGELFF

J gene: TRBJ2-1
D gene: TRBD2
clone size: -
V gene: TRBV2
CDR3 DNA: TGTGCCAGCAGTGTTAGCGGGAGGGCCAATGAGCAGTTCTTC
CDR3 protein: CASSVSGRANEQFF

J gene: TRBJ2-1
D gene: -
clone size: few
V gene: TRBV7-2
CDR3 DNA: TGTGCCAGCAGCTTTAATCGGGACAATGAGCAGTTCTTC
CDR3 protein: CASSFNRDNEQFF

J gene: TRBJ2-3
D gene: -
clone size: -
V gene: TRBV21-1
CDR3 DNA: TGTGCCAGCAGCATCGGACTAGCGGGAGGTTACCCGTGGCGCACAGATACGCAGTATTTT
CDR3 protein: CASSIGLAGGYPWRTDTQYF